The 18 T cell receptor beta chains presented below share a single source sample, sequenced in a study of T cells in Graves' hyperthyroidism and ophthalmopathy. TCR beta CDR3 regions were amplified from RNA transcripts. A first-round RT-PCR of the TCR CDR3 used the HTBI primer set. TCRdb called the multiplex PCR reads again in MiXCR, with one record for every CDR3 protein. Of about 320,000 distinct CDR3 sequences listed, over 15% are singletons. Sequencing input: blood. Receptors were obtained from a man younger than 40 with Graves' hyperthyroidism.

This clonotype was counted ten times or more. The gene calls are TRBV27 and TRBJ1-1; 7 nucleotides line up with TRBD1. This CDR3 comprises 15 residues. The germline V gene encodes CDR1 MNHEY and CDR2 SMNVEV (reference sequence). V gave up 5 bases and J gave up 1 base; unmatched junction bases: 7. The CDR3 sequence: CASSPQGEGNTEAFF. The CDR3 DNA reads as TGTGCCAGCAGTCCTCAGGGGGAGGGGAACACTGAAGCTTTCTTT.

The gene calls are TRBV14 and TRBJ1-2; D is possibly TRBD1 (5 bases). This CDR3 has 16 amino acids. CDR1 is SGHDN and CDR2 is FVKESK in the germline V gene. With 0 bases removed from V and 4 bases from J, the gap between germline ends came to 15 bases. As DNA, the CDR3 is TGTGCCAGCAGCCAAGATAGGGGCGGCGGGGCCTATGGCTACACCTTC. It specifies CASSQDRGGGAYGYTF.

CDR3: CSASVSFSYEQYF. The CDR3 DNA sequence: TGCAGTGCTAGTGTTAGCTTTAGCTACGAGCAGTACTTC. This chain connects TRBV20-1 to TRBJ2-7; D is undetermined. The CDR3 has 13 residues. The germline V gene encodes CDR1 DFQATT and CDR2 SNEGSKA (reference sequence). Trimming took 3 bases from V and 3 from J, leaving 12 bases between them.

The V gene is TRBV5-5, the J gene TRBJ2-3; 7 nucleotides agree with TRBD1. V lost 2 bases, J lost 2 bases, and 8 bases stayed unmatched. The CDR3 covers 16 residues. The germline V gene has CDR1 SGHKS and CDR2 YYEKEE (reference sequence). The CDR3 region is CASSLGTVIPTDTQYF. As DNA, the CDR3 is TGTGCCAGCAGCTTAGGGACAGTGATTCCCACAGATACGCAGTATTTT.

This clonotype was counted a few times. This chain links TRBV24-1 with TRBJ2-4; 7 bases match TRBD1. Germline loops: CDR1 KGHDR, CDR2 SFDVKD. V lost 4 bases and J lost 8; bases outside the gene matches: 1. The CDR3 covers 12 residues. The CDR3 reads CATSDQGDIQYF. CDR3 bases: TGTGCCACCAGTGACCAGGGGGACATTCAGTACTTC.

Concerning this clonotype itself: At one end the junction does not follow the germline gene, possibly because of a read error. V gene TRBV5-5 combines with J gene TRBJ1-2, with TRBD1 matching 9 bases. The CDR3 sequence is 16 residues long. Germline V gives CDR1 SGHKS, CDR2 YYEKEE (reference sequence). The CDR3 nucleotides are TGTGCCAGCAGCTTGGCACAGGGGGCAGTGGACTATGGCCACACCTTC. It codes for CASSLAQGAVDYGHTF.

This clonotype was counted many times. V gene TRBV4-1 combines with J gene TRBJ2-7; a possible D gene is TRBD1 (5 bases). Germline V CDR1 and CDR2: MGHRA, YSYEKL. This CDR3 has 11 amino acids. V lost 4 bases, J lost 7 bases, and 8 bases lay in between. CDR3 nucleotides: TGCGCCAGCAGCCGGGGCAAGGAGCAGTACTTC. As protein: CASSRGKEQYF.

The chain employs TRBV5-6 and TRBJ2-7, with TRBD1 identical over 11 bases. The CDR3 runs 15 residues. V was pared by 1 base and J by 5 bases, with 5 bases of the junction left unmatched. In germline, CDR1 is SGHDT, CDR2 YYEEEE. The CDR3 reads CASSLLDRGRDEQYF. The DNA of the CDR3 is TGTGCCAGCAGCTTGTTGGACAGGGGGCGCGACGAGCAGTACTTC.

This clonotype was found many times. The chain recombines TRBV10-3 with TRBJ2-1, with D uncertain. Germline CDR1 and CDR2: ENHRY and SYGVKD. This CDR3 has 11 amino acids. V lost 5 bases and J lost 5, with 4 bases in between. In nucleotides, the CDR3 is TGTGCCATCAGTACTAACAATGAGCAGTTCTTC. It translates to CAISTNNEQFF.

The rearrangement joins TRBV29-1 to TRBJ2-1; TRBD2 matches 8 bases. The germline gives CDR1 SQVTM, CDR2 ANQGSEA. J gave up 4 bases and V 4 bases, and 12 bases lay outside the gene matches. The CDR3 length is 16 residues. In DNA form, the CDR3 reads TGCAGCGTTGGCGGTAGCGGGACGAGGGAATACAATGAGCAGTTCTTC. Translated: CSVGGSGTREYNEQFF.

The sample holds a few counts of this clonotype. The chain has TRBV9 and TRBJ2-3; no clear D. In germline, CDR1 is SGDLS, CDR2 YYNGEE. The CDR3 is 12 amino acids. Deletions cut 3 bases from V and 8 bases from J, with 10 bases between. CDR3 coding DNA: TGTGCCAGCAGCGGAGACCTCATTACGCAGTATTTT. Protein sequence: CASSGDLITQYF.

The rearrangement uses TRBV19 and TRBJ2-1; 8 nucleotides match TRBD1. This CDR3 has 15 amino acids. Germline lookup yields CDR1 LNHDA and CDR2 SQIVND (reference sequence). V gave up 5 bases and J gave up 4 bases; unmatched junction bases: 7. CDR3 in amino acids: CASSRGQGQYNEQFF. The CDR3 coding sequence is TGTGCCAGTAGTCGTGGACAGGGTCAGTACAATGAGCAGTTCTTC.

A few counts support this clonotype. The V and J genes are TRBV19 and TRBJ1-1, with D uncertain. The CDR3 extends over 14 amino acids. Germline CDR1 LNHDA, CDR2 SQIVND (reference sequence). V lost 3 bases and J lost 1, with 9 bases in between. CDR3 in amino acids: CASSMGGRNTEAFF. The CDR3 DNA reads as TGTGCCAGTAGTATGGGTGGGAGGAACACTGAAGCTTTCTTT.

This clonotype was detected once. The gene calls are TRBV27 and TRBJ1-1, with TRBD1 identical over 7 bases. Germline V CDR1 and CDR2: MNHEY, SMNVEV (reference sequence). V lost 3 bases to trimming and J lost 8 bases; unmatched junction nucleotides: 15. The CDR3 runs to 16 residues. The CDR3 nucleotides read TGTGCCAGCAGTTTCTATCCCCCCGGGACAGCTACAGAAGCTTTCTTT. Its protein product is CASSFYPPGTATEAFF.

V gene TRBV14 combines with J gene TRBJ2-5; 12 bases agree with TRBD2. There are 15 residues in the CDR3. Per germline, CDR1 SGHDN and CDR2 FVKESK. The junction had 6 bases not matched to a gene; V was cut back by 5 bases and J by 5 bases. For the CDR3, the DNA is TGTGCCAGCAGCGACCGACTAGCGGGAGTGGAGACCCAGTACTTC. As protein: CASSDRLAGVETQYF.

This clonotype was detected ten times or more. This chain connects TRBV5-1 to TRBJ1-1, with D perhaps matching TRBD1 (6 bases). Germline V gives CDR1 SGHRS, CDR2 YFSETQ. The CDR3 consists of 14 residues. Trimming stripped 5 bases from V and 5 bases from J, with 16 bases between. CDR3 sequence: CASRFPGDGTEAFF. Here the CDR3 DNA reads TGCGCCAGCAGATTCCCAGGGGATGGTACTGAAGCTTTCTTT.

This chain links TRBV19 with TRBJ2-2; D gene ambiguous. CDR3 size: 12 residues. Germline CDR1 LNHDA, CDR2 SQIVND (reference sequence). V gave up 3 bases and J gave up 6 bases, with 5 bases separating them. CDR3 sequence: CASSIFPGELFF. The CDR3 DNA reads TGTGCCAGTAGTATTTTTCCCGGGGAGCTGTTTTTT.

This clonotype was recorded at least ten times. The chain uses TRBV4-2 and TRBJ2-2, with 7 bases that match TRBD2. V trimming: 0 bases; J trimming: 5 bases; junction bases outside the gene matches: 0. This CDR3 is 14 amino acids long. Per germline, CDR1 LGHNA and CDR2 YNFKEQ. CDR3 loop: CASSQDSGTGELFF. The CDR3 nucleotides read TGTGCCAGCAGCCAAGATAGCGGGACCGGGGAGCTGTTTTTT.